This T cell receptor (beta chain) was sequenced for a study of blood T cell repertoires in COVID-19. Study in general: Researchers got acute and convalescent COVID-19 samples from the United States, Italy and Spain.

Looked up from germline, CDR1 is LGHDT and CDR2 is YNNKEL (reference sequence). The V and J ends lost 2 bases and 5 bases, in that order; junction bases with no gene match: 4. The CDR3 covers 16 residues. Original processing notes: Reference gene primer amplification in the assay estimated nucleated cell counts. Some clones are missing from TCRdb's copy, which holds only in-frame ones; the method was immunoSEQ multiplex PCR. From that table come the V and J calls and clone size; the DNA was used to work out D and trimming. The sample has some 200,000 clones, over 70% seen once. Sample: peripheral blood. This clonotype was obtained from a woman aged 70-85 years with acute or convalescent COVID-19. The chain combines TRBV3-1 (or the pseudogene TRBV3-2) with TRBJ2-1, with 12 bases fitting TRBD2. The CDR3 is CASSQKRLAGDNEQFF. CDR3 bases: TGTGCCAGCAGCCAAAAGAGACTAGCGGGAGACAATGAGCAGTTCTTC.